This T cell receptor beta chain is drawn from a study of CD8 T cells in Susac syndrome. About the study: Among sequenced Susac syndrome patients, five or six had active disease and roughly eight were in remission.

The authors reverse transcribed 0.5 to 1 ug RNA with random hexamers. It was immunoSEQ multiplex PCR that amplified TCR beta CDR3 across 54 Vbeta and 13 Jbeta. One entry per CDR3 protein results from TCRdb running MiXCR on the immunoSEQ multiplex PCR reads. The data contain 240,000 or so distinct CDR3 sequences, 90% to 97% of them seen just once; the ten biggest clones take up approximately 0.094%. General study points: Clonal expansion was not observed in the Susac syndrome CD4+ T cell repertoires.

Recently defined diagnostic criteria classed the Susac syndrome patients as definite or probable. About this clonotype itself: Its antigen is undetermined.

The CDR3 is made up of 12 amino acids. V lost 9 bases, J lost 3 bases, and 11 bases lay in between. Sequencing was performed on CD4+ T cells from PBMCs. The TCR sequence derives from a human donor with Susac syndrome. This chain connects TRBV12-3 or TRBV12-4 to TRBJ1-1; no firm D call. The CDR3 region has the DNA TGTGCCAGAGAGCACGGGGACACTGAAGCTTTCTTT. Its protein is CAREHGDTEAFF.